The source of this TCR beta chain is a study of PD-1 blockade in classical Hodgkin lymphoma. The method was immunoSEQ multiplex PCR; TCRdb's version includes in-frame clones alone and lacks a portion of them. The sample carries approximately 79,000 clones, around 90% recorded once. With no exception, relapse followed autologous stem cell transplantation in all patients, and brentuximab vedotin exposure varied. To note about this clone: Its antigen is as yet unknown.

Study results and caveats: At baseline, newly diagnosed patients reportedly showed less TCR diversity than healthy donors.

The germline V gene encodes CDR1 MNHEY and CDR2 SMNVEV (reference sequence). CDR3 length: 15 amino acids. V lost 7 bases and J lost 0; bases outside the gene matches: 4. The sequencing here drew on peripheral blood mononuclear cells (PBMCs), taken before the second cycle of nivolumab. The receptor comes from a human donor with classical Hodgkin lymphoma. This chain joins TRBV27 and TRBJ2-1; 9 nucleotides agree with TRBD1. The CDR3 here is CASNPTGGSYNEQFF. In DNA, the CDR3 is TGTGCCAGCAACCCGACAGGGGGCTCCTACAATGAGCAGTTCTTC.